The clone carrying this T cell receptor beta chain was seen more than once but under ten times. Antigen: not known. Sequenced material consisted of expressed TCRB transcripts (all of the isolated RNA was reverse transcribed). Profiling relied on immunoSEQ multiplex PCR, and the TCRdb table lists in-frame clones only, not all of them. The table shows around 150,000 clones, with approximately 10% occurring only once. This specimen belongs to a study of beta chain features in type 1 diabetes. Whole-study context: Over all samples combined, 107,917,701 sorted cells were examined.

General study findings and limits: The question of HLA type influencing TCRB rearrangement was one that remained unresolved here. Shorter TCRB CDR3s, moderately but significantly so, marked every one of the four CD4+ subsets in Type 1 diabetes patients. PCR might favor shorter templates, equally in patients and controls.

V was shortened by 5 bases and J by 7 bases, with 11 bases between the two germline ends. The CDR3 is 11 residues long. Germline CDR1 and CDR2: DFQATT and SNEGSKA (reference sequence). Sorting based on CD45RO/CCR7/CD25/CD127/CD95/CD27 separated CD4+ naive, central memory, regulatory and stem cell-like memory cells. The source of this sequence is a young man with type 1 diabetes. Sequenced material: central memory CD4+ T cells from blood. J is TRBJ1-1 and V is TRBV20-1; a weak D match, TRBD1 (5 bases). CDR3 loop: CSAGGTDEAFF. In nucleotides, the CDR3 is TGCAGTGCTGGCGGGACGGATGAAGCTTTCTTT.